This TCR beta chain came from a study of OX40 agonist ivuxolimab in advanced cancers. About the investigation overall: Ivuxolimab was a fully human IgG2 agonistic monoclonal antibody targeting the costimulatory receptor OX40 (CD134). Patients were allowed to have had prior anti-PD-1, anti-PD-L1 or anti-CTLA-4 therapy, and approximately 37% of the dose-escalation patients had been treated with checkpoint inhibitors. Three dose-escalation patients achieved partial responses, one with hepatocellular carcinoma and two with cutaneous melanoma. In the dose-escalation cohort, nearly 85% of patients were male, and the mean age was 60 years with a range of roughly 20 to 79. The paper reports the monotherapy dose-escalation portion (N ≈ 52 patients) of the phase I ivuxolimab trial. The purpose of peripheral TCRbeta sequencing was to test whether ivuxolimab changed TCR sequence diversity and led to clonal T-cell expansion. Among the approximately 54 dose-escalation patients, about 19 had hepatocellular carcinoma, about 15 melanoma, 9 renal cell carcinoma and 9 head and neck cancer. Intravenous ivuxolimab was administered to patients every 2 weeks at six dose levels: 0.01, 0.1, 0.3, 1.5, 3 and 10 mg/kg. Study-wide findings and limitations: Which antigens the clonally expanded peripheral T cells were specific for was not determined. At doses of 0.1 to 3.0 mg/kg, clonal expansion of both CD4+ and CD8+ blood T cells was observed from baseline to week 6. Partial responders in the 0.1-3.0 mg/kg groups had among the lowest normalized peripheral clonal expansion, especially among CD8+ T cells. Low levels of normalized T-cell clonal expansion were also shown by some nonresponding patients. After ivuxolimab, expanded clones were on average more numerous among CD8+ T cells than among CD4+ T cells.

The trial excluded patients who had a history of autoimmune disease or were on systemic immunosuppression. Peripheral blood for TCR sequencing was collected from all dose cohorts at baseline, on cycle 4 day 1, and on cycle 7 day 1. Samples were obtained from an open-label, multicenter, first-in-human phase I dose-escalation trial of ivuxolimab. Adults with locally advanced or metastatic head and neck squamous cell, hepatocellular, melanoma or renal cell carcinoma were enrolled in the trial. Before TCR sequencing, CD4+ T cells and CD8+ T cells from peripheral blood were sorted into separate populations. For sequencing of the TCRbeta CDR3 region, genomic DNA was extracted from the sorted cells. The immunoSEQ Assay was used to sequence the TCRbeta CDR3 regions. What TCRdb holds here is the immuneACCESS table cut down to in-frame rearrangements. Part of the clones is not present; checked against another copy, under half of the missing clones reflect an unresolved V gene, and the others are unexplained. The sample yields 25,000 to 35,000 clones; less than 90% were counted once. Approximately 20% of the sample rests with the top ten.

Points on this clone: Its recognized antigen is unknown. The record has no base qualities; no much larger clone is one base away.

This clonotype was sampled from an adult with an advanced solid tumor such as melanoma, head and neck, liver or kidney cancer. The material was CD4+ or CD8+ T cells sorted from blood, obtained in a trial of the OX40 agonist ivuxolimab.

Read as DNA, the sequence is TGTGCCAGCGGGACAGTCTCCTACGAGCAGTACTTC. It translates to CASGTVSYEQYF. The chain couples TRBV28 to TRBJ2-7; 7 middle bases align to TRBD1. V loses 8 bases at its end and J loses 0 bases; junction bases beyond the gene matches: 1. Reading the germline V gene gives CDR1 MDHEN and CDR2 SYDVKM. The CDR3 starts with the cysteine, ends with the phenylalanine, and has 12 residues. The CDR3 DNA has 36 bases and is translated from base 1.